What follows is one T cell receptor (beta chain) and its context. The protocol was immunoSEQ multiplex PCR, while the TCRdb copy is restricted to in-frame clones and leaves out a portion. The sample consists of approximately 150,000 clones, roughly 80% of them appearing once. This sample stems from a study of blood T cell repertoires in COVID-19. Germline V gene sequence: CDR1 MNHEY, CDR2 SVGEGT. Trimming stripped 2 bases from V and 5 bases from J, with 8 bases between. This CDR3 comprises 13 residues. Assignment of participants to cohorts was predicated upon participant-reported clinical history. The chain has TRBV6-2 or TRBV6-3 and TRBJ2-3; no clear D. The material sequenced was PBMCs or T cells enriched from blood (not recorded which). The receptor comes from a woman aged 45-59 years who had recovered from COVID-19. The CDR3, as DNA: TGTGCCAGCAGTTACCCTCACGGAGATACGCAGTATTTT. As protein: CASSYPHGDTQYF.